This T cell receptor (beta chain) was found in a study of cytomegalovirus exposure and HLA in healthy donors. Primers: 60 Vbeta forward and 13 Jbeta reverse. Method: immunoSEQ multiplex PCR; TCRdb's copy keeps in-frame clones and lacks some. Of 95,000 to 150,000 clones listed, 80% were seen once; the top ten hold approximately 1.3%. This clone has only a few counts. This TCR derives from a female donor in good health and CMV-seronegative. Source material: PBMCs.

The CDR3 DNA is TGTGCCAGCAGACCTACGTCGGTGGCGACAGGGCAAGCAACTGAAGCTTTCTTT. This sequence encodes CASRPTSVATGQATEAFF. The genes are TRBV7-6 and TRBJ1-1; 7 nucleotides agree with TRBD1. Germline CDR1 is SGHVS and CDR2 is FNYEAQ. The CDR3 length is 18 residues. V was pared by 6 bases and J by 5 bases, with 21 bases of the junction left unmatched.